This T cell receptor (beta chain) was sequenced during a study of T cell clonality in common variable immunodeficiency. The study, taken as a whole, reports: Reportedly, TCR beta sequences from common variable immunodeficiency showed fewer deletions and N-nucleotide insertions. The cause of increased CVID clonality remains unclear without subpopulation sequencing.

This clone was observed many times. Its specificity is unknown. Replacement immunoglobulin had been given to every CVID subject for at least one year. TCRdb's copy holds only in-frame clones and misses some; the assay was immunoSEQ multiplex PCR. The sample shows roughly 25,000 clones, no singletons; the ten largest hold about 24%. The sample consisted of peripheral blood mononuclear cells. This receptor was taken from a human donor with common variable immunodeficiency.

The part of the CDR3 DNA that was read is TGCGCCAGCAGTACCGGGACAGGGGGCGGC. Amino acids: CASSTGTGGG. The entire CDR3 protein is CASSTGTGGGYTF. The V and J genes are TRBV5-1 and TRBJ1-2; TRBD1 agrees at 12 bases. The read terminates 3 residues ahead of where the CDR3 ends, so the germline J gene completes it. The CDR3 is 13 amino acids. CDR1 SGHRS and CDR2 YFSETQ come from the germline V gene.